This T cell receptor (beta chain) was sequenced during a study of early T cells in non-severe SARS-CoV-2 infection. Study-wide background: Sequencing of bulk RNA from unsorted whole blood was done, without chain pairing. Findings of the study overall: Reliance on VDJdb matching favored anti-spike CD8 responses; private and CD4 specificities were missed.

The protocol attached unique molecular identifiers to individual cDNA molecules. TCRdb passed the 5' RACE reads through MiXCR, listing each CDR3 protein once. This sample has fewer than 65,000 distinct CDR3 sequences, with 8.5% to 9.5% found just once. As regards this clonotype: Antigen unknown.

Germline lookup yields CDR1 LGHDT and CDR2 YNNKEL (reference sequence). The ends were cut back, 2 bases at V and 0 bases at J, with 8 bases in the middle. CDR3 length equals 15 residues. Sequences were obtained from whole blood. The origin of this receptor is an adult who was a healthcare worker with PCR-confirmed SARS-CoV-2 infection or an uninfected control (not recorded which). The chain employs TRBV3-1 and TRBJ1-3, with D unclear. The CDR3 region has the DNA TGTGCCAGCAGCCAATCCCGTGGCTCTGGAAACACCATATATTTT. Residues: CASSQSRGSGNTIYF.